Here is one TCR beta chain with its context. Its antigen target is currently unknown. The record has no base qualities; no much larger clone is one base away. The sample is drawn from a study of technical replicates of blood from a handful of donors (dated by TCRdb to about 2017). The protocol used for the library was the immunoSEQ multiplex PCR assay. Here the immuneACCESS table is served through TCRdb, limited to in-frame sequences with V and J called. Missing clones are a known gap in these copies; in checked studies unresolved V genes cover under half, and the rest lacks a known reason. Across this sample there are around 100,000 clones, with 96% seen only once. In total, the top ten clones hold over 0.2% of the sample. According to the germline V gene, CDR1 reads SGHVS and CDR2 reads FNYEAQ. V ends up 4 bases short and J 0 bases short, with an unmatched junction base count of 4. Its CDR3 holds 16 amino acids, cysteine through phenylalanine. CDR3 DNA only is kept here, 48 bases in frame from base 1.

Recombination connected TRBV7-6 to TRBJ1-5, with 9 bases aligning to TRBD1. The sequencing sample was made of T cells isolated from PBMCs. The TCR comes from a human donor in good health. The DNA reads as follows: TGTGCCAGCAGCTCCGGGACAGGGAATAGCAATCAGCCCCAGCATTTT. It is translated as CASSSGTGNSNQPQHF. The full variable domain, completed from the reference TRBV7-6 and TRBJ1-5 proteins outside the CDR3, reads GAGVSQSPRYKVTKRGQDVALRCDPISGHVSLYWYRQALGQGPEFLTYFNYEAQQDKSGLPNDRFSAERPEGSISTLTIQRTEQRDSAMYRCASSSGTGNSNQPQHFGDGTRLSIL.